This T cell receptor beta chain derives from a study of chemoradiotherapy in HPV16-positive cancers. Here immunoSEQ multiplex PCR was the method, and the copy in TCRdb shows in-frame clones only, minus some. The table includes approximately 5,700 clones, approximately 90% detected once. V dropped 2 bases and J dropped 8 bases, with 13 bases sitting between them. The CDR3 is made up of 13 amino acids. Germline CDR1 and CDR2: SGHKS and YYEKEE (reference sequence). This TCR was recovered from a human donor with HPV-associated anogenital cancer. The sample was tumor tissue, taken from a patient who underwent chemoradiotherapy. V is TRBV5-5 and J is TRBJ1-1; the D is unclear. CDR3 amino acids: CASSFLDSGEAFF. The CDR3 DNA reads as TGTGCCAGCAGCTTTCTTGATTCTGGGGAAGCTTTCTTT.